This T cell receptor (beta chain) was found in a study of cytomegalovirus exposure and HLA in healthy donors. Study-wide points: The authors judged a highly shared variant cluster likely a sequencing artifact. Previous analysis showed most TCR beta V segments were productive about 87% or about 30% of the time. Many donors shared some public TCRs, even though most TCR sequences were rare. In a later analysis, at a false discovery rate of 0.05, over 15,000 TCR beta sequences matched HLA alleles.

The CDR3 is 13 amino acids. Trimming shortened V by 0 bases and J by 6 bases, and 5 bases separated the two germline ends. Germline loops: CDR1 LNHNV, CDR2 YYDKDF (reference sequence). Note on this clone: Its antigen is undetermined.

The primer mix had 60 Vbeta and 13 Jbeta primers. Sequenced by immunoSEQ multiplex PCR; TCRdb stores in-frame clones only, minus some. The sample carries around 180,000 clones, about 79% recorded once. This TCR derives from a girl aged 2-10 years in good health and CMV-seropositive. Sequenced sample: PBMCs. The gene calls are TRBV15 and TRBJ2-2, with D uncertain. The CDR3 region has the DNA TGTGCCACCAGCAGAGATACGGCCGGGGAGCTGTTTTTT. This translates into CATSRDTAGELFF.